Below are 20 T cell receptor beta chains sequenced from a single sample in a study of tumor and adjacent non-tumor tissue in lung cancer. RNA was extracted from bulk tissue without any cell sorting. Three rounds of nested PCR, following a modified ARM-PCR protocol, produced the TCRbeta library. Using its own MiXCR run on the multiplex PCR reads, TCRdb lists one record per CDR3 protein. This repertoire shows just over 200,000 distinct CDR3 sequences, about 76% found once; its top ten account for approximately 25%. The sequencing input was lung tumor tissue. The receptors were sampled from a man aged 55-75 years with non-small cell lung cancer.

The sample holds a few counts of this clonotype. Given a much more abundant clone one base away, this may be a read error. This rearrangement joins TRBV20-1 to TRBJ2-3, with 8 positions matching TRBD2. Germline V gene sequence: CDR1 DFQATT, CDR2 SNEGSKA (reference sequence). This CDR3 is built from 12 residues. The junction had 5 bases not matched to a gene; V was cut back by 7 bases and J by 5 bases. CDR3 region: CSGISGKDTQYF. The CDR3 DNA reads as TGCAGTGGGATTAGCGGGAAAGATACGCAGTATTTT.

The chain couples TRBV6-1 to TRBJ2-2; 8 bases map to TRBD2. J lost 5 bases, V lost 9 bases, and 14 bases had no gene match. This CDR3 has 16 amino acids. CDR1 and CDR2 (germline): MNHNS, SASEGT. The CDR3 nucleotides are TGTGCCAGGAGCGCTGGGACTAGTGCTAATACCGGGGAGCTGTTTTTT. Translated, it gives CARSAGTSANTGELFF.

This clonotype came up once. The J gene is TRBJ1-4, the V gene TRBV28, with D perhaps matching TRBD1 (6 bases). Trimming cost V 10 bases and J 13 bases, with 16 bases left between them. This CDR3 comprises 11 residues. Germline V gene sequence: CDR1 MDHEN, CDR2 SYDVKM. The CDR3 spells CANGVRGPLFF. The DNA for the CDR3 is TGTGCCAACGGGGTCAGGGGACCACTGTTTTTT. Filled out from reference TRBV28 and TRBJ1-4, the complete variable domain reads DVKVTQSSRYLVKRTGEKVFLECVQDMDHENMFWYRQDPGLGLRLIYFSYDVKMKEKGDIPEGYSVSREKKERFSLILESASTNQTSMYLCANGVRGPLFFGSGTQLSVL.

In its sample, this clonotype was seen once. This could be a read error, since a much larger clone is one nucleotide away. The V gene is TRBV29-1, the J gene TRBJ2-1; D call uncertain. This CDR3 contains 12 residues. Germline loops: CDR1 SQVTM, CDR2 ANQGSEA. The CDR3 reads CRVYSKRNEQFF. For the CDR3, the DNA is TGCAGAGTCTACAGTAAACGGAATGAGCAGTTCTTC.

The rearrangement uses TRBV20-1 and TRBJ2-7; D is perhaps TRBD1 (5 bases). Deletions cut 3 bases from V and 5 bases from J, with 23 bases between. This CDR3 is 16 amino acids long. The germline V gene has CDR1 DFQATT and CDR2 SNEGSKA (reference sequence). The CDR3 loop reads CSARAGMDTLVNEQYF. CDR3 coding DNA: TGCAGTGCTAGGGCCGGCATGGACACCCTCGTCAACGAGCAGTACTTC.

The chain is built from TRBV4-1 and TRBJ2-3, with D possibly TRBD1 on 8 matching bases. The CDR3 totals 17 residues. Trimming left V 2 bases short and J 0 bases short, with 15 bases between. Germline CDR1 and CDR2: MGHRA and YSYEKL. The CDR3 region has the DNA TGCGCCAGCAGCCAATCGTTACAGGGGGGGAGCACAGATACGCAGTATTTT. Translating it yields CASSQSLQGGSTDTQYF.

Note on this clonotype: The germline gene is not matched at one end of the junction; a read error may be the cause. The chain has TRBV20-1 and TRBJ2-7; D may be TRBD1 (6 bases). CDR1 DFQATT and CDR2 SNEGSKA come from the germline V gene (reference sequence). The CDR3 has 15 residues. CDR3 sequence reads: CSARDLDRSSYEQYF. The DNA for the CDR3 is TGTAGTGCTAGAGATTTAGACAGGTCCTCCTACGAGCAGTACTTC.

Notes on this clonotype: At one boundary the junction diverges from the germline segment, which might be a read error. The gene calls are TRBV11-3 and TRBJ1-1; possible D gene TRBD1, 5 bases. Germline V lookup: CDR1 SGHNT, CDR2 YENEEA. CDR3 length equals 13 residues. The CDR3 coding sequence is TGTACCAGCAGTCAAGGGGCGAACACTGAAGCTTTCTTT. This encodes CTSSQGANTEAFF.

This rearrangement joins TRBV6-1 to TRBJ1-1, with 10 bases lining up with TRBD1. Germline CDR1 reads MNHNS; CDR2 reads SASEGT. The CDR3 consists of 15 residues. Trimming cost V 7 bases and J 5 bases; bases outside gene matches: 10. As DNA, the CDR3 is TGTGCCAGCATCCCGGGACAGGGGTTTAGGACTGAAGCTTTCTTT. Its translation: CASIPGQGFRTEAFF.

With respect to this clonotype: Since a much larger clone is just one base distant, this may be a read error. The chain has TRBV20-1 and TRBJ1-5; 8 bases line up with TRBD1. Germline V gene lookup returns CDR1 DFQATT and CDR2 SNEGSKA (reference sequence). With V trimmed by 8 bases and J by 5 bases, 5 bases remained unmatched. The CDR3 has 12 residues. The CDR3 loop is CSTVTGDQPQHF. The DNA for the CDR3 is TGCAGTACCGTGACAGGGGATCAGCCCCAGCATTTT.

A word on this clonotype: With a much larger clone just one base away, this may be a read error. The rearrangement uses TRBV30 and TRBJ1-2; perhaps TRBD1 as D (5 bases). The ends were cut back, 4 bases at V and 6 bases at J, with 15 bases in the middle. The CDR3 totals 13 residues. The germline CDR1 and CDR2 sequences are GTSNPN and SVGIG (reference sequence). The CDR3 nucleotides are TGTGCCTGGAACGGTCAGGGCTATGATGGCTACACCTTC. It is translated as CAWNGQGYDGYTF.

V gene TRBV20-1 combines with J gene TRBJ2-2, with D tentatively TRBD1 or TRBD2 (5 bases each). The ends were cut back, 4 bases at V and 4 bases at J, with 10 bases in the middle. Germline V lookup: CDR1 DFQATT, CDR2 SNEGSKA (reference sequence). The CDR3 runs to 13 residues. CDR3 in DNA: TGCAGTGCTATGGGGGTGACCACCGGGGAGCTGTTTTTT. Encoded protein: CSAMGVTTGELFF.

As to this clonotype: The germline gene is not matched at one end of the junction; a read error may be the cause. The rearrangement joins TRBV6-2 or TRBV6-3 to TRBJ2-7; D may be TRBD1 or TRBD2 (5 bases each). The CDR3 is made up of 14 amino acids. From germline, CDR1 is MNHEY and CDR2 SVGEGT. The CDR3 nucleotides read TGTGCCAGCAGCCTACCGGGACCCTTGGACGACCAGTACTTC. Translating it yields CASSLPGPLDDQYF.

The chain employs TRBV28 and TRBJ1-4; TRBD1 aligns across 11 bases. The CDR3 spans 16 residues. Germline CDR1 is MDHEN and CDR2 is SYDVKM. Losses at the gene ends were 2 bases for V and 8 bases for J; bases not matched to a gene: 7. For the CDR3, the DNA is TGTGCCAGCAGTTTAAGCGGACAGGGGGCTGGGGAAAAACTGTTTTTT. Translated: CASSLSGQGAGEKLFF.

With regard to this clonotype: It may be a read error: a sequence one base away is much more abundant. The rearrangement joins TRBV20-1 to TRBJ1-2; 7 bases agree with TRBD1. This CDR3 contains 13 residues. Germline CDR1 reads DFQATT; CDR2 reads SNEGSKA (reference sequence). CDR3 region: CSATTTGEGGYSF. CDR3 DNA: TGCAGTGCCACAACAACAGGGGAGGGCGGCTACAGCTTC.

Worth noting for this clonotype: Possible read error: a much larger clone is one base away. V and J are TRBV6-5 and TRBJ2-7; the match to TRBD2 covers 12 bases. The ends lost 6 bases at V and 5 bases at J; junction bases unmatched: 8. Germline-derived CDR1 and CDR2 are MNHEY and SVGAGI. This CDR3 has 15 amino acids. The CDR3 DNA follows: TGTGCCAGCAGCCCTGGACTAGCGGGGTCCCACGAGCAGTACTTC. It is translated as CASSPGLAGSHEQYF.

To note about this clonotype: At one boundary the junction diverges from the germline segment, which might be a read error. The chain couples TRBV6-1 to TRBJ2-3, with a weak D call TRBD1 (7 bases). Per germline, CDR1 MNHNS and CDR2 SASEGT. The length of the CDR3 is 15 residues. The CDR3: CASSEGPQGGVTLYF. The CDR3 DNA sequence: TGTGCCAGCAGTGAAGGACCCCAGGGGGGTGTTACGCTGTATTTT.

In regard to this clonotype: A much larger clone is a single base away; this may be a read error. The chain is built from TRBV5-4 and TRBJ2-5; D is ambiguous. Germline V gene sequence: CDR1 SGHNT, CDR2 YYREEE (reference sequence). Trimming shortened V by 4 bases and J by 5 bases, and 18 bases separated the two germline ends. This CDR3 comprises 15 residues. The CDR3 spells CASSHCAPRTETQYF. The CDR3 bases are TGTGCCAGCAGCCATTGTGCCCCCCGCACTGAGACCCAGTACTTC.

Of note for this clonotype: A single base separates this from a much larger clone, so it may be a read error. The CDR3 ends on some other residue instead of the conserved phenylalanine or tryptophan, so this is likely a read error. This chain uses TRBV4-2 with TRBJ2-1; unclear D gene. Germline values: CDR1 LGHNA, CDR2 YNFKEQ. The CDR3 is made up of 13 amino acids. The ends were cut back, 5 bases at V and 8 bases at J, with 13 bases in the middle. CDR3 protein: CASSLGGVDEQFL. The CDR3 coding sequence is TGTGCCAGCAGCTTGGGTGGGGTCGATGAGCAGTTCCTC.

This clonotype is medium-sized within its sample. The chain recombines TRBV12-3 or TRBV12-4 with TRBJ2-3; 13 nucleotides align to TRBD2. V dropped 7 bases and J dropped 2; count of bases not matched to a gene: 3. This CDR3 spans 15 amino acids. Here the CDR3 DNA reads TGTGCCAGCACAGGGACTAGCGGGGACACAGATACGCAGTATTTT. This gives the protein CASTGTSGDTDTQYF.